The clone carrying this TCR beta chain has a count of ten or more. The antigen is undetermined. This entry is derived from a study of spatial heterogeneity in lung cancer. Study as a whole: There were consistently more beta-chain sequences detected than alpha-chain sequences.

Noted time point: sample taken at primary tumor resection. Unsorted whole RNA samples from tumor, nontumor lung or frozen PBMC were sequenced. Donors were 72 untreated early-stage non-small cell lung cancer patients. Carried by each TCR cDNA molecule was a unique molecular identifier. TCRdb ran MiXCR on the 5' RACE reads and lists one entry per CDR3 protein. Of about 85,000 distinct CDR3 sequences listed, more than 15% are singletons. Findings and caveats of the study: More often at tumor resection than at routine follow-up, ubiquitous expanded tumor TCRs were detected in the blood.

The V end lost 3 bases, the J end lost 4 bases, and 9 bases lay between the germline ends. The length of the CDR3 is 13 residues. The sequencing used PBMCs, collected at surgery. The sequence was obtained from a male donor with early-stage non-small cell lung cancer. J is TRBJ2-5 and V is TRBV12-3 or TRBV12-4, with D unresolved. Here the CDR3 DNA reads TGTGCCAGCAGTTTTTCTAGTAGAGAGACCCAGTACTTC. Protein sequence: CASSFSSRETQYF.